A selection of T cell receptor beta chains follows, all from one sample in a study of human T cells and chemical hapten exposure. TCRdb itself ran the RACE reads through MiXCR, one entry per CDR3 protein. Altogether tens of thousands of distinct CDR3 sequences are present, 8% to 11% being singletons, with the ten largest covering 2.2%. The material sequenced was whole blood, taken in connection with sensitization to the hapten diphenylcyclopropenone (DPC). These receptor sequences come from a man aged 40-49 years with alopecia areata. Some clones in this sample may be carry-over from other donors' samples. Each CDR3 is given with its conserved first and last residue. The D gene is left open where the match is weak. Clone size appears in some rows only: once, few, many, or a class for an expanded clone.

CDR3 DNA: TGTGCCAGCAGCCCCCGACAGAGCTCCTACAATGAGCAGTTCTTC
CDR3 protein: CASSPRQSSYNEQFF
V gene: TRBV7-3
D gene: NA
J gene: TRBJ2-1
clone size: NA

CDR3 DNA: TGTGCCAGCAGCCAAGCGCAAGCTTTCGCAGATACGCAGTATTTT
CDR3 protein: CASSQAQAFADTQYF
V gene: TRBV3-1
D gene: NA
J gene: TRBJ2-3
clone size: many

CDR3 DNA: TGTGCCAGCAGCCAAGAGAGGAGACCTTTTCACTGGAACACCGGGGAGCTGTTTTTT
CDR3 protein: CASSQERRPFHWNTGELFF
V gene: TRBV14
D gene: NA
J gene: TRBJ2-2
clone size: few

CDR3 DNA: TGTGCCACCGCCCGAACGTTACAGGGAGTCGATGAGCAGTTCTTC
CDR3 protein: CATARTLQGVDEQFF
V gene: TRBV7-2
D gene: NA
J gene: TRBJ2-1
clone size: few

CDR3 DNA: TGTGCCAGCAGCGAGAAACTAGCGGGAGGCACAGATACGCAGTATTTT
CDR3 protein: CASSEKLAGGTDTQYF
V gene: TRBV7-8
D gene: TRBD2
J gene: TRBJ2-3
clone size: NA

CDR3 DNA: TGTGCCAGCACAAGACAACTAACAAACTATGGCTACACCTTC
CDR3 protein: CASTRQLTNYGYTF
V gene: TRBV6-2/TRBV6-3
D gene: NA
J gene: TRBJ1-2
clone size: many

CDR3 DNA: TGTGCCAGCAGCCAAGACGATGGGGGTACTGAAGCTTTCTTT
CDR3 protein: CASSQDDGGTEAFF
V gene: TRBV3-1
D gene: NA
J gene: TRBJ1-1
clone size: NA

CDR3 DNA: TGTGCCAGCAGTTACTCCGCAGCCGCAGATACGCAGTATTTT
CDR3 protein: CASSYSAAADTQYF
V gene: TRBV6-2/TRBV6-3
D gene: NA
J gene: TRBJ2-3
clone size: few

CDR3 DNA: TGTGCCAGCTCACCTTTCGACCTCACCAGCCATCTCGAGTTCTTC
CDR3 protein: CASSPFDLTSHLEFF
V gene: TRBV18
D gene: NA
J gene: TRBJ2-1
clone size: NA

CDR3 DNA: TGTGCCAGTAGTATAAGGGATAGCAATCAGCCCCAGCATTTT
CDR3 protein: CASSIRDSNQPQHF
V gene: TRBV19
D gene: NA
J gene: TRBJ1-5
clone size: few

CDR3 DNA: TGTGCCAGCAGCTTAAATCGACCAGGGAAGTACGAGCAGTACTTC
CDR3 protein: CASSLNRPGKYEQYF
V gene: TRBV13
D gene: NA
J gene: TRBJ2-7
clone size: NA

CDR3 DNA: TGTGCCAGCAGTTTACAGGGAAATCAGCCCCAGCATTTT
CDR3 protein: CASSLQGNQPQHF
V gene: TRBV6-2/TRBV6-3
D gene: NA
J gene: TRBJ1-5
clone size: many

CDR3 DNA: TGCAGTGCTGAGTTACAGGGCGAATATTCACCCCTCCACTTT
CDR3 protein: CSAELQGEYSPLHF
V gene: TRBV20-1
D gene: NA
J gene: TRBJ1-6
clone size: many

CDR3 DNA: TGTGCCGCCTGGGACTCCACCGGGGAGCTGTTTTTT
CDR3 protein: CAAWDSTGELFF
V gene: TRBV10-3
D gene: NA
J gene: TRBJ2-2
clone size: NA

CDR3 DNA: TGTGCCAGCAGCAATAGTGGGACAGGGGGCTTCGGAGAGACCCAGTACTTC
CDR3 protein: CASSNSGTGGFGETQYF
V gene: TRBV7-9
D gene: TRBD1
J gene: TRBJ2-5
clone size: NA

CDR3 DNA: TGTGCCAGCATCCAGCCGGGGAGTGAAGCTTTCTTT
CDR3 protein: CASIQPGSEAFF
V gene: TRBV6-5
D gene: NA
J gene: TRBJ1-1
clone size: NA

CDR3 DNA: TGCGCCAGCAGCTTGGGACAGGGGGAGCGTGAAAAACTGTTTTTT
CDR3 protein: CASSLGQGEREKLFF
V gene: TRBV5-1
D gene: TRBD1
J gene: TRBJ1-4
clone size: many

CDR3 DNA: TGTGCCAGCAGCGTAAGAAGGGGCACTGAAGCTTTCTTT
CDR3 protein: CASSVRRGTEAFF
V gene: TRBV7-2
D gene: NA
J gene: TRBJ1-1
clone size: NA

CDR3 DNA: TGTGCCAGCAGTCGCTACAATGAGCAGTTCTTC
CDR3 protein: CASSRYNEQFF
V gene: TRBV6-2/TRBV6-3
D gene: NA
J gene: TRBJ2-1
clone size: NA

CDR3 DNA: TGTGCCAGCAGCTTAGTGACGGGGACTAGAGGTGGAGATACGCAGTATTTT
CDR3 protein: CASSLVTGTRGGDTQYF
V gene: TRBV11-1
D gene: TRBD2
J gene: TRBJ2-3
clone size: many

CDR3 DNA: TGTGCCAGCAGCCAGGGGAACACCGGGGAGCTGTTTTTT
CDR3 protein: CASSQGNTGELFF
V gene: TRBV7-3
D gene: NA
J gene: TRBJ2-2
clone size: many

CDR3 DNA: TGTGCCTGGAGCGACAGGGGGCGCCTCAACTATGGCTACACCTTC
CDR3 protein: CAWSDRGRLNYGYTF
V gene: TRBV30
D gene: TRBD1
J gene: TRBJ1-2
clone size: NA

CDR3 DNA: TGTGCCAGCAGCTTCGTATCGTCCAGGACACCAAGTGAAGCTTTCTTT
CDR3 protein: CASSFVSSRTPSEAFF
V gene: TRBV7-2
D gene: NA
J gene: TRBJ1-1
clone size: NA

CDR3 DNA: TGTGCCAGCAGTCCCATGACAGGGGGAAATTCACCCCTCCACTTT
CDR3 protein: CASSPMTGGNSPLHF
V gene: TRBV6-6
D gene: TRBD1
J gene: TRBJ1-6
clone size: few

CDR3 DNA: TGTGCCAGCAGGGGAGCGTGGGAGCAGTACTTC
CDR3 protein: CASRGAWEQYF
V gene: TRBV6-5
D gene: NA
J gene: TRBJ2-7
clone size: few

CDR3 DNA: TGTGCCAGCAGTTTCCAGGGGAACACCGGGGAGCTGTTTTTT
CDR3 protein: CASSFQGNTGELFF
V gene: TRBV12-3/TRBV12-4
D gene: NA
J gene: TRBJ2-2
clone size: NA

CDR3 DNA: TGTGCCAGCTCACTACTAGCGGGAGGATTAGAGACCCAGTACTTC
CDR3 protein: CASSLLAGGLETQYF
V gene: TRBV18
D gene: TRBD2
J gene: TRBJ2-5
clone size: few

CDR3 DNA: TGTGCCAGTAGTATCTTGGGTAGCAATCAGCCCCAGCATTTT
CDR3 protein: CASSILGSNQPQHF
V gene: TRBV19
D gene: NA
J gene: TRBJ1-5
clone size: many

CDR3 DNA: TGTGCCAGCAGCTCCTTCCAGGGGCCCTATGGCTACACCTTC
CDR3 protein: CASSSFQGPYGYTF
V gene: TRBV5-8
D gene: NA
J gene: TRBJ1-2
clone size: many

CDR3 DNA: TGTGCCAGCCTAAAAACGGACGGTTATAATTCACCCCTCCACTTT
CDR3 protein: CASLKTDGYNSPLHF
V gene: TRBV27
D gene: NA
J gene: TRBJ1-6
clone size: NA

CDR3 DNA: TGTGCCAGCAGCTTGGAGTGGCGGTTATGGGGTAACACTGAAGCTTTCTTT
CDR3 protein: CASSLEWRLWGNTEAFF
V gene: TRBV5-6
D gene: NA
J gene: TRBJ1-1
clone size: NA

CDR3 DNA: TGTGCCAGCAGCCCCCCCCTCACCCAGTACTTC
CDR3 protein: CASSPPLTQYF
V gene: TRBV6-2/TRBV6-3
D gene: NA
J gene: TRBJ2-5
clone size: few

CDR3 DNA: TGCGCCAGCAGCCTACTAGCGGAAACGTACAATGAGCAGTTCTTC
CDR3 protein: CASSLLAETYNEQFF
V gene: TRBV5-1
D gene: TRBD2
J gene: TRBJ2-1
clone size: many

CDR3 DNA: TGTGCCAGCAGCTTAACCGGGACAGGGAATCAGCCCCAGCATTTT
CDR3 protein: CASSLTGTGNQPQHF
V gene: TRBV4-2
D gene: TRBD1
J gene: TRBJ1-5
clone size: few

CDR3 DNA: TGCGCCAGCGGACTAGACCGGGACAGGGAAGGCGGCTACACCTTC
CDR3 protein: CASGLDRDREGGYTF
V gene: TRBV5-1
D gene: TRBD1
J gene: TRBJ1-2
clone size: NA

CDR3 DNA: TGCGCCAGCAGCTTGGCCGGACTAGCGGGCACAGATACGCAGTATTTT
CDR3 protein: CASSLAGLAGTDTQYF
V gene: TRBV5-1
D gene: TRBD2
J gene: TRBJ2-3
clone size: NA

CDR3 DNA: TGCGCCAGCAGCGCAAAGACTAACACTGAAGCTTTCTTT
CDR3 protein: CASSAKTNTEAFF
V gene: TRBV5-1
D gene: NA
J gene: TRBJ1-1
clone size: many

CDR3 DNA: TGTGCCTGGAGTGTACCCACGGGTACCACAGATACGCAGTATTTT
CDR3 protein: CAWSVPTGTTDTQYF
V gene: TRBV30
D gene: NA
J gene: TRBJ2-3
clone size: few

CDR3 DNA: TGTGCCATCAGGGTGTTTTCTTCCAGGGGATATGGCTACACCTTC
CDR3 protein: CAIRVFSSRGYGYTF
V gene: TRBV10-3
D gene: NA
J gene: TRBJ1-2
clone size: few

CDR3 DNA: TGTGCCAGCAGCTTAGGCCTAGCGGGAGCTGATGAGCAGTTCTTC
CDR3 protein: CASSLGLAGADEQFF
V gene: TRBV7-3
D gene: TRBD2
J gene: TRBJ2-1
clone size: NA